This T cell receptor (beta chain) was documented in a study of T cell responses to AZD1222 COVID-19 vaccine (dated by TCRdb to the early 2020s). About the full investigation: TCR sequencing covered more than 230 trial participants: some 210 given two doses of AZD1222 and approximately 26 given two doses of MenACWY control vaccine. Trial participants were enrolled into age subgroups of 18-55, 56-69 and 70-plus years, which contained approximately 150, 28 and 58 TCR-sequenced participants, respectively.

Sample time point, as interpreted from the label and publication: baseline before first vaccination. Samples from vaccinated people were obtained from the UK trials COV001 and COV002, which included a single-blind randomized controlled phase 2/3 trial of AZD1222 (ChAdOx1 nCoV-19) in healthy adults. Trial participant PBMC samples were collected at day 0 and day 28 after the second dose for TCRbeta chain sequencing. The CDR3 regions of human TCRbeta chains were subjected to immunosequencing. The authors' analysis ran thus. Repertoire TCRs were checked for matches against a reference library of SARS-CoV-2-specific TCRs that had been generated using the MIRA antigen-specificity platform. Breadth was defined as the fraction of unique TCRs that were SARS-CoV-2-associated, and depth was defined as the fraction of total T cells that were SARS-CoV-2-associated. Each spike-specific TCR was assigned to its reactive spike region and to a CD4 or CD8 class using the MIRA data. Log10-transformed breadth and depth values were compared by one-way ANOVA with Sidak's multiple comparisons tests. TCRdb provides this immuneACCESS table in a form limited to in-frame rearrangements. Some clones are lacking; in checked studies, under half of them reflect an unresolved V gene, and why the rest are absent is not known. The D gene and trimming were derived from the DNA, and the V and J assignments and clone size from that table. The sample table on file contains over 130,000 clones. 2% to 2.5% of the sample rests with the top ten.

The research as a whole found: Nearly half of unique spike-specific TCRs reportedly recognized epitopes outside regions mutated in the B.1.351 and B.1.1.7 variants. After two AZD1222 doses, both the breadth and the depth of spike-specific TCRs were significantly higher than at day 0 and than in MenACWY recipients. Most participants were white British and females outnumbered males, and the authors suggested that clonal diversity may have been underestimated. The 56-69-year group was small, and its depth increase did not reach significance, likely because of low power. Because no day 14 peak-response samples were available, the repertoires could be characterized only after the peak T cell response. Conclusions about previously exposed vaccinees are limited because only 5 or 6 AZD1222 recipients were SARS-CoV-2 seropositive at baseline. Vaccine-associated CD4 TCRs spanned the whole spike protein, with dominant responses in regions 160-218 and 743-854.

Notes on this clone: Its antigen remains undetermined.

Trimming at the junction amounts to 1 base on V and 2 bases on J, and the germline ends lie 14 bases apart. For CDR1 and CDR2, the germline V gene (reference sequence) lists LGHDT and YNNKEL. Taken from cysteine to phenylalanine, the CDR3 has 17 residues. The read is trimmed to its CDR3 DNA, 51 bases read in frame from base 1. The V and J genes are TRBV3-1 (or the pseudogene TRBV3-2) and TRBJ1-4; the D gene lacks a confident call. Sequencing was carried out using peripheral blood. This TCR was recovered from an adult in good health. The bases read TGTGCCAGCAGCCAAGCGGAGGGTGTCGGCACTAATGAAAAACTGTTTTTT. Its product reads: CASSQAEGVGTNEKLFF.